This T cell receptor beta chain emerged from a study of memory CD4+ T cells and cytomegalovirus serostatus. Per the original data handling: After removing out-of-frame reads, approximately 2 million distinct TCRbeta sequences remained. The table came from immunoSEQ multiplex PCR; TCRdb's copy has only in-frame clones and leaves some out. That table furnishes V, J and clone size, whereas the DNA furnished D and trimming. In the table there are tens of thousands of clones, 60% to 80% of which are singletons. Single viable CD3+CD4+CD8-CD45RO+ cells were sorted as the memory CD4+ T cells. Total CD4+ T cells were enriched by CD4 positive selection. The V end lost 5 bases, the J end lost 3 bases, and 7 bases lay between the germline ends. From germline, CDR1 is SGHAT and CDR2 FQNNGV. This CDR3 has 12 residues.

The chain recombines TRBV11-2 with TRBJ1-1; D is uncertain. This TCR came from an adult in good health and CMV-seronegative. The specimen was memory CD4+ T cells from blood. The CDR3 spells CASSPGDTEAFF. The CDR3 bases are TGTGCCAGCAGCCCAGGCGACACTGAAGCTTTCTTT.